This TCR beta chain was captured by sequencing in a study of radiotherapy plus CTLA-4 blockade in lung cancer. Looking at the study overall: More than 15% of enrolled patients responded objectively, and over 30% had disease control. Findings of the study overall: The best predictor of response was reported to be early blood T cell clone dynamics, with interferon-beta. An expansion of tumor-derived TCR clones occurred in blood after radiotherapy plus ipilimumab.

Germline assignment: CDR1 SEHNR and CDR2 FQNEAQ (reference sequence). V was pared by 3 bases and J by 2 bases, with 22 bases between. CDR3 length: 19 amino acids. TCRdb keeps only in-frame clones here, not all; method: immunoSEQ multiplex PCR. Of around 65,000 clones listed, roughly 77% are singletons. Remarks on this clone: Its antigen is undetermined.

The TCR originated in a human donor with non-small cell lung cancer who had a complete response to radiotherapy plus ipilimumab. This specimen consisted of peripheral blood, obtained from a patient treated with radiotherapy plus ipilimumab. The chain links TRBV7-9 to TRBJ1-4, with D maybe TRBD1 (6 bases). Written as DNA, the CDR3 is TGTGCCAGCAGCTTCTCTGCCGGGACACGCCGTACTACTAATGAAAAACTGTTTTTT. Translated, it gives CASSFSAGTRRTTNEKLFF.